This T cell receptor beta chain was captured in a study of blood T cells in healthy people across ages (dated by TCRdb to the mid-2010s). Regarding the complete study: Template switching captured roughly one uniquely barcoded TCR beta cDNA molecule per two T cells in model experiments. To track age-related changes in TCR beta repertoire diversity, the study relied on deep sequencing normalized with unique cDNA molecular identifiers. The donors were split into four age groups: young (average around 15 years), middle-aged (roughly 42), aged (around 67) and long-lived (roughly 80). Donors of different ages were randomly distributed across sequencing lanes to avoid experimental bias. The study analyzed two additional independent replicas of 1 million unique cDNA reads from the same blood draw for two donors, one aged 18 to 30 and one aged 80 or older. Here is what the overall study found, with its caveats: The long-lived group showed more naive CD4+ T cells, fewer expanded clones and increased TCR diversity than the aged group, suggesting age selection. Donor CMV infection status was unknown, potentially confounding age-related changes in expanded clonotypes. A strong correlation was found between observed TCR beta diversity and the percentage of naive T cells measured by flow cytometry. Because profiling used bulk unsorted PBMCs, naive and antigen-experienced compartments could not be compared conclusively. Observed TCR beta diversity per million T cells fell roughly linearly with age, and a significant reduction was already apparent by age about 36. Estimates of total diversity based on one million sequenced T cells were considered lower bounds and underestimates.

Library creation used 5' RACE. Sequenced on an Illumina HiSeq 2500. A second PCR of about 6 to 11 cycles was run with a J-beta primer mix and a sample-barcoded 5' primer. A unique molecular identifier was introduced onto each TCR beta cDNA molecule by a template-switch 5' adaptor carrying 12 random nucleotides. Each sample yielded at least 2.5 million CDR3-containing paired-end reads. First-strand cDNA was synthesized from all RNA with the Mint cDNA synthesis kit, primed by a TRBC-specific oligonucleotide. Following uracil-DNA glycosylase treatment, all cDNA underwent a first 18-cycle PCR with the universal primers M1SS and BC2_uni_R. As for how the authors treated the data: Normalization of each sample was performed by random selection of 1 million high-quality reads, each carrying a distinct molecular identifier. Instead of being binned into consensus sequences, reads that shared molecular identifiers were thrown out. MiTCR, with a Q25 quality threshold and the strictest error-elimination algorithm, was used for CDR3 identification, clonotype clustering and error correction. A nonparametric unseen species model with Euler transformation was used to estimate lower-bound total TCR beta diversity. Using fastp trimming at Q25 and MiXCR clonotype assembly, TCRdb reanalyzed the public sequencing data and kept in-frame beta chains. Rows are unified per CDR3 protein, each entry keeping the most common DNA and genes. TCRdb's processing, not the authors' own work, is the source of the V and J calls. The sample contains some 1.4 million distinct CDR3 sequences, roughly 40% of them found a single time. The ten most abundant clones make up 7.9% of the sample.

CDR1 and CDR2 are read off the germline V gene as SNHLY and FYNNEI. V is trimmed back by 2 bases and J by 7 bases, and the junction contains 8 bases that no gene match accounts for. Inclusive of the bounding cysteine and phenylalanine, the CDR3 is 16 residues long. The read is trimmed to its CDR3 DNA, 48 bases read in frame from base 1. Donors were 39 systemically healthy Caucasian individuals from Russia aged about 6 to 100 years. Each donor gave 8 to 10 milliliters of peripheral blood, collected into EDTA-treated Vacutainer tubes. Ficoll-Paque density-gradient centrifugation was used to isolate PBMCs, with at least 6.5 million per sample. Total RNA, at least 5 micrograms per sample, was extracted from PBMCs with Trizol reagent. For every donor, flow cytometry on a PBMC aliquot measured the percentage of naive CD45RAhigh/CD27high T cells. This clonotype was observed a few times. What antigen it recognizes has not been identified. Base qualities are not provided; no much larger clone lies one nucleotide away.

This chain is built from TRBV2 and TRBJ1-4, with 9 bases in between that match TRBD1. The specimen was blood. This clonotype was sampled from a young woman in good health. CDR3 reads: CASSENSGQGSEKLFF. The DNA sequence follows: TGTGCCAGCAGTGAAAACTCGGGACAGGGATCTGAAAAACTGTTTTTT.